Detailed here is one TCR beta chain. The sample originates from a study of blood T cell repertoires in COVID-19. CDR3 length: 13 residues. Looked up from germline, CDR1 is LGHDT and CDR2 is YNNKEL (reference sequence). Trimming removed 1 base from V and 10 bases from J, with 13 bases in between. TCRdb's table, derived via immunoSEQ multiplex PCR, lists solely in-frame clones and lacks some. The sample holds more than 400,000 clones, 90% seen once. Sequencing was carried out using PBMCs or T cells enriched from blood (not recorded which). This clonotype was obtained from a man younger than 30 who had recovered from COVID-19. V gene TRBV3-1 (or the pseudogene TRBV3-2) combines with J gene TRBJ1-1, with D hard to call. In DNA, the CDR3 is TGTGCCAGCAGCCAAGTTTCGAGGGAGCCAGCTTTCTTT. Its translation is CASSQVSREPAFF.